The 3 T cell receptor beta chains below come from one sample, sequenced in a study of blood T cell repertoires in COVID-19. Libraries were prepared by immunoSEQ multiplex PCR; TCRdb keeps only in-frame clonotypes and omits some of them. The data show fewer than 150,000 clones, with about 89% seen just once and 25% to 35% held by the top ten. What was sequenced was peripheral blood. These receptors came from a woman in her 70s with acute or convalescent COVID-19.

The rearrangement links TRBV14 to TRBJ1-2; 8 nucleotides match TRBD1. This CDR3 contains 14 residues. Germline-derived CDR1 and CDR2 are SGHDN and FVKESK. V lost 0 bases, J lost 10 bases, and 7 bases stayed unmatched. The DNA for the CDR3 is TGTGCCAGCAGCCAAGATTGGGACAGGAAGGACTACACCTTC. Encoded protein: CASSQDWDRKDYTF.

About this clone: The sample holds other DNA sequences that translate to the same CDR3. The chain couples TRBV6-2 or TRBV6-3 to TRBJ2-3; D perhaps matches TRBD1 (5 bases). V was trimmed by 4 bases and J by 0 bases, leaving 8 bases between them. Germline V CDR1 and CDR2: MNHEY, SVGEGT. The CDR3 is made up of 14 amino acids. The CDR3 bases are TGTGCCAGCAGTTTGCAGGGTAGCACAGATACGCAGTATTTT. Residues: CASSLQGSTDTQYF.

This sequence joins TRBV5-1 and TRBJ1-1; 7 nucleotides agree with TRBD1. V dropped 4 bases and J dropped 2; count of bases not matched to a gene: 8. The CDR3 spans 15 residues. Germline values: CDR1 SGHRS, CDR2 YFSETQ. CDR3 loop: CASSAIRQGNTEAFF. The CDR3 region has the DNA TGCGCCAGCAGCGCAATTCGACAGGGTAACACTGAAGCTTTCTTT.